The rows below give T cell receptor beta chains drawn from one sample of a study of blood T cell repertoires in COVID-19. Profiling relied on immunoSEQ multiplex PCR, and the TCRdb table lists in-frame clones only, not all of them. This table holds about 180,000 clones, approximately 83% found once. The specimen was peripheral blood. The source of these receptors is a man aged 60-69 years with acute or convalescent COVID-19. CDR3s include the opening cysteine and the closing phenylalanine or tryptophan.

>TRBV28
CASSSLTSWAQYF
>TRBV12-3/TRBV12-4
CASSFWEQPQHF
>TRBV19
CASSIRWGSNQPQHF
>TRBV5-5
CASSLERNTEAFF
>TRBV2
CASSGVSGRSYEQYF
>TRBV29-1
CSVGGLAGVAGELFF
>TRBV6-4
CASSDTDRGGDTGELFF
>TRBV9
CASSPYPGLAGASKNIQYF
>TRBV5-1
CASSSGRRSETQYF
>TRBV27
CASSLRATGSSYNEQFF
>TRBV27
CASSLWAENTEAFF
>TRBV7-2
CASSLVDPARREDSNEQFF
>TRBV19
CASTPGRGKNTGELFF
>TRBV5-1
CASSWRGGRGLAGGISAYNEQFF
>TRBV9
CASSVGGLAGVGDTQYF
>TRBV7-9
CASSFGTTKGGELFF
>TRBV24-1
CATSDSSNYGYTF
>TRBV24-1
CATSDGGGLDNEQFF
>TRBV19
CASSDRVFSNEQFF
>TRBV5-1
CASSYGGTGDNSPLHF
>TRBV3-1/TRBV3-2
CASSLGSVDEQFF
>TRBV7-2
CASSFSSGNYEQYF
>TRBV19
CASKPGGTDTQYF
>TRBV4-1
CASRPNLNSGVGETQYF
>TRBV4-2
CASSQTTVSGNTIYF
>TRBV5-6
CATHSGGSYGYTF
>TRBV6-5
CASSKQGSTEAFF
>TRBV7-2
CASSLDTYGYTF
>TRBV13
CASRFSGRSTDTQYF
>TRBV18
CASSEKTGEKLFF
>TRBV19
CASSGQGEYEQYF
>TRBV5-4
CASSPDGSNQPQHF
>TRBV7-3
CASSLYAGTEAFF
>TRBV7-2
CASSLVRDRGDYGYTF
>TRBV6-4
CASSTGTGSTDTQYF
>TRBV24-1
CATSDQGTGKETQYF
>TRBV9
CASSVVAGGGNEQFF
>TRBV15
CATSRDRGYGYTF